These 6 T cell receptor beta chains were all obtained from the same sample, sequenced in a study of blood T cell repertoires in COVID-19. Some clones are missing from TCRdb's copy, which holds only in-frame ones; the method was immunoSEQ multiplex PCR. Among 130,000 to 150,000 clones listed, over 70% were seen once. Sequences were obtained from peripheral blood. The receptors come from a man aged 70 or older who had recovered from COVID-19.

The CDR3 loop is CASSGQGGSYEQYF. Written as DNA, the CDR3 is TGCGCCAGCTCCGGACAGGGTGGTTCTTACGAGCAGTACTTC. V usage is TRBV5-1 and J usage is TRBJ2-7; 8 nucleotides line up with TRBD1. Germline CDR1 and CDR2: SGHRS and YFSETQ. The V gene end was trimmed by 7 bases and the J gene end by 4 bases; junction bases not matched to a gene: 10. The CDR3 extends over 14 amino acids.

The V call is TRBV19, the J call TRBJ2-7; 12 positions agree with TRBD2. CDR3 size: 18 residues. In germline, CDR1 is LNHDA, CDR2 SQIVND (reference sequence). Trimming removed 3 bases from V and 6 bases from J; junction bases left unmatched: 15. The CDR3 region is CASSMGWRETSGRGEQYF. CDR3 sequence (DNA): TGTGCCAGTAGTATGGGTTGGCGAGAGACTAGCGGGAGAGGCGAGCAGTACTTC.

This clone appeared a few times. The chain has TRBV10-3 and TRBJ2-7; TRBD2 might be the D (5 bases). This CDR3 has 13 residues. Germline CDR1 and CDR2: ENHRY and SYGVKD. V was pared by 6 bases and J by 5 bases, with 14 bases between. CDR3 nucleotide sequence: TGTGCCATCAGCTACCCGGACTCGCACGAGCAGTACTTC. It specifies CAISYPDSHEQYF.

The CDR3 DNA reads as TGCAGTGCTAGTCGGGAGGGGGTTGGGGACGAGCAGTACTTC. Protein product: CSASREGVGDEQYF. The gene calls are TRBV20-1 and TRBJ2-7, with 8 bases matching TRBD2. After removal of 3 bases from V and 5 bases from J, the junction contained 9 bases not matched to a gene. The CDR3 totals 14 residues. Germline CDR1 reads DFQATT; CDR2 reads SNEGSKA (reference sequence).

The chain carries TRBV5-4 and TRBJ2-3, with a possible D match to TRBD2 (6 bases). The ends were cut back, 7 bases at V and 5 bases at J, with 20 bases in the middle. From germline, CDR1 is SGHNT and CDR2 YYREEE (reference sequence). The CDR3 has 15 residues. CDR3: CASAQSSGGIDTQYF. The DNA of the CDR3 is TGTGCCAGCGCCCAATCCAGCGGAGGGATAGATACGCAGTATTTT. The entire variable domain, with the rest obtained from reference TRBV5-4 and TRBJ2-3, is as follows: ETGVTQSPTHLIKTRGQQVTLRCSSQSGHNTVSWYQQALGQGPQFIFQYYREEENGRGNFPPRFSGLQFPNYSSELNVNALELDDSALYLCASAQSSGGIDTQYFGPGTRLTVL.

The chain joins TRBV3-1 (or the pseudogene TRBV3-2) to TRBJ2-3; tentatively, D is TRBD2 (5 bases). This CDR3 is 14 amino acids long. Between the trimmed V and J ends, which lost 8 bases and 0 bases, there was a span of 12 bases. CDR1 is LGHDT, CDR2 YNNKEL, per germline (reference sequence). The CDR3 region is CASGRRSSTDTQYF. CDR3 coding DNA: TGTGCCAGCGGAAGGAGGTCTAGCACAGATACGCAGTATTTT.